These 13 T cell receptor beta chains originate from one sample sequenced in a study of monozygotic twins with inflammatory bowel disease. TCRdb reworked the 5' RACE reads into one entry per CDR3 protein, no DNA. Across about 210,000 distinct CDR3 sequences, the top ten clones capture around 7.6% of the sample. Material: blood. These receptors were taken from a human donor with ulcerative colitis or Crohn's disease, or a healthy co-twin of an affected twin (not recorded which).

The chain couples TRBV20-1 to TRBJ2-5. CDR3 length: 12 amino acids. Germline CDR1 and CDR2: DFQATT and SNEGSKA (reference sequence). The CDR3 sequence is CSARVQAETQYF.

The V call is TRBV5-1, the J call TRBJ2-1. Germline CDR1 SGHRS, CDR2 YFSETQ. The length of the CDR3 is 15 residues. The CDR3 sequence is CASSLEESSYNEQFF.

V gene TRBV20-1 combines with J gene TRBJ1-2; with no DNA, the TCRdb D assignment of TRBD1 cannot be verified. The CDR3 extends over 13 amino acids. CDR1 is DFQATT and CDR2 is SNEGSKA in the germline V gene (reference sequence). CDR3 protein: CSASRQGAYGYTF.

The CDR3 loop is CASSVAGITQYF. The chain couples TRBV7-2 to TRBJ2-3. CDR1 SGHTA and CDR2 FQGNSA come from the germline V gene. CDR3 length: 12 residues.

The V call is TRBV5-1, the J call TRBJ2-4; TCRdb's D call, TRBD1, is unchecked because there is no DNA. This CDR3 has 14 amino acids. Germline assignment: CDR1 SGHRS and CDR2 YFSETQ. CDR3 residues: CASSLSGGKNIQYF.

Here the CDR3 reads CASHPAGGQNEQFF. This chain links TRBV6-1 with TRBJ2-1; there is no DNA to check the TCRdb D call of TRBD2. The CDR3 extends over 14 amino acids. Germline CDR1 is MNHNS and CDR2 is SASEGT.

This chain connects TRBV7-2 to TRBJ2-3; TCRdb designates TRBD2, a call that cannot be tested without DNA. Germline loops: CDR1 SGHTA, CDR2 FQGNSA. This CDR3 contains 15 residues. CDR3 sequence: CASSLSSGHTDTQYF.

J is TRBJ1-4 and V is TRBV29-1; there is no DNA to check the TCRdb D call of TRBD1. CDR1 and CDR2 from the germline V gene are SQVTM and ANQGSEA. The CDR3 runs 13 residues. CDR3 amino acids: CSVWGTTNEKLFF.

This chain links TRBV19 with TRBJ2-2; TCRdb calls TRBD1, which cannot be checked without DNA. This CDR3 is built from 13 residues. CDR1 and CDR2 (germline): LNHDA, SQIVND (reference sequence). This chain's CDR3 is CAIRNRDTGELFF.

J is TRBJ2-5 and V is TRBV7-9; the D gene TCRdb calls, TRBD1, cannot be checked with no DNA. Germline V CDR1 and CDR2: SEHNR, FQNEAQ (reference sequence). There are 15 residues in the CDR3. This chain's CDR3 is CASSPKWDRGETQYF.

V is TRBV29-1 and J is TRBJ1-5; TCRdb's D call of TRBD1 is untestable without DNA. The germline V gene encodes CDR1 SQVTM and CDR2 ANQGSEA. The CDR3 runs 15 residues. CDR3 residues: CSVISPGVEGQPQHF.

The chain carries TRBV5-1 and TRBJ2-3; TCRdb selects TRBD2, and the lack of DNA leaves this call unchecked. The CDR3 is 16 amino acids. Per germline, CDR1 SGHRS and CDR2 YFSETQ. The CDR3 region is CASSLEGLERTDPQYF.

J is TRBJ2-1 and V is TRBV20-1; there is no DNA to check the TCRdb D call of TRBD2. The length of the CDR3 is 14 residues. Germline CDR1 is DFQATT and CDR2 is SNEGSKA (reference sequence). Here the CDR3 reads CSAEPPLAGGEQFF.